A single sample gave rise to the 21 T cell receptor beta chains below, sequenced in a study of chemoradiotherapy in HPV16-positive cancers. The method was immunoSEQ multiplex PCR; TCRdb's version includes in-frame clones alone and lacks a portion of them. This table has 10,000 to 15,000 clones, 77% appearing once. The sample here was taken from a patient who underwent chemoradiotherapy. The receptor source for this set is a human donor with HPV-associated anogenital cancer.

This clone was detected only a few times. The V and J genes are TRBV6-4 and TRBJ1-6, with D perhaps TRBD1 (5 bases). Germline CDR1 and CDR2: MRHNA and SNTAGT. V lost 7 bases and J 7 bases, leaving 14 bases between the germline ends. This CDR3 has 14 residues. For the CDR3, the DNA is TGTGCCAGCAAGCCGGGACCTTCCAATTCACCCCTCCACTTT. It specifies CASKPGPSNSPLHF.

This clone was seen a few times. The chain employs TRBV28 and TRBJ2-7; 7 bases fit TRBD2. The V and J ends lost 2 bases and 3 bases, in that order; junction bases with no gene match: 1. Germline CDR1 is MDHEN and CDR2 is SYDVKM. The CDR3 is 13 residues long. The CDR3 reads CASSLAGVYEQYF. The DNA of the CDR3 is TGTGCCAGCAGTTTAGCGGGAGTCTACGAGCAGTACTTC.

This chain uses TRBV2 with TRBJ2-1; maybe TRBD2 (5 bases). This CDR3 contains 15 residues. Trimming shortened V by 3 bases and J by 7 bases, and 16 bases separated the two germline ends. Germline CDR1 and CDR2: SNHLY and FYNNEI. The CDR3 nucleotides read TGTGCCAGCAGTGACTTAAGCGGTCCCGGGAATGAGCAGTTCTTC. As protein: CASSDLSGPGNEQFF. The entire variable domain, with the rest obtained from reference TRBV2 and TRBJ2-1, is as follows: EPEVTQTPSHQVTQMGQEVILRCVPISNHLYFYWYRQILGQKVEFLVSFYNNEISEKSEIFDDQFSVERPDGSNFTLKIRSTKLEDSAMYFCASSDLSGPGNEQFFGPGTRLTVL.

The chain uses TRBV6-1 and TRBJ1-1; 7 bases fit TRBD1. The CDR3 length is 13 residues. With V trimmed by 5 bases and J by 3 bases, 3 bases remained unmatched. Germline V gives CDR1 MNHNS, CDR2 SASEGT. The CDR3 sequence is CASSLGTDTEAFF. The CDR3 DNA reads TGTGCCAGCAGTCTCGGGACAGACACTGAAGCTTTCTTT.

V is TRBV19 and J is TRBJ2-3, with D unresolved. There are 13 residues in the CDR3. V dropped 5 bases and J dropped 0 bases, with 6 bases sitting between them. The germline V gene has CDR1 LNHDA and CDR2 SQIVND (reference sequence). In DNA, the CDR3 is TGTGCCAGTAGTTCGGACAGCACAGATACGCAGTATTTT. Amino acids: CASSSDSTDTQYF.

V usage is TRBV7-3 and J usage is TRBJ2-3; D possibly corresponds to TRBD1 (5 bases). Germline CDR1 SGHTA, CDR2 FQGTGA. The CDR3 runs 15 residues. Trimming left V 5 bases short and J 2 bases short, with 14 bases between. The CDR3 bases are TGTGCCAGCAGCAACACAGGCGGCAACACAGATACGCAGTATTTT. Protein sequence: CASSNTGGNTDTQYF.

The chain is built from TRBV29-1 and TRBJ2-7, with D perhaps matching TRBD2 (5 bases). CDR1 and CDR2 from the germline V gene are SQVTM and ANQGSEA. This CDR3 spans 13 amino acids. V dropped 4 bases and J dropped 6 bases, with 16 bases sitting between them. The CDR3 coding sequence is TGCAGCGTTGCACTAGTCGGGGTCCCCGAGCAGTACTTC. Residues: CSVALVGVPEQYF.

The V gene is TRBV28, the J gene TRBJ2-1, with TRBD1 as a possible D gene (5 bases). The CDR3 totals 12 residues. Germline loops: CDR1 MDHEN, CDR2 SYDVKM. V was shortened by 1 base and J by 10 bases, with 8 bases between the two germline ends. The CDR3 loop reads CASSLSGQEQFF. DNA of the CDR3: TGTGCCAGCAGTTTATCCGGACAAGAGCAGTTCTTC.

The rearrangement joins TRBV18 to TRBJ1-5; the D gene is possibly TRBD1 (5 bases). In germline, CDR1 is KGHSH, CDR2 LQKENI. V lost 6 bases and J lost 5, with 11 bases in between. This CDR3 has 13 residues. The DNA for the CDR3 is TGTGCCAGCTCCCGGGGGGGAGATCAGCCCCAGCATTTT. This encodes CASSRGGDQPQHF.

The V gene is TRBV7-7, the J gene TRBJ2-2, with 9 positions matching TRBD1. Germline-derived CDR1 and CDR2 are SSHAT and FNYEAQ (reference sequence). J was trimmed by 1 base and V by 10 bases; bases with no gene match: 10. The CDR3 has 16 residues. CDR3 bases: TGTGCCACCGGCCCTTGGGACAGGGTGAACACCGGGGAGCTGTTTTTT. It yields the protein CATGPWDRVNTGELFF.

This sequence joins TRBV7-6 and TRBJ2-7; 13 nucleotides match TRBD2. From germline, CDR1 is SGHVS and CDR2 FNYEAQ. V lost 5 bases and J lost 2; bases outside the gene matches: 9. This CDR3 is 17 amino acids long. The CDR3, as DNA: TGTGCCAGCAGCCCGGGACTAGCGGGAAGATTCCCCTACGAGCAGTACTTC. Translated: CASSPGLAGRFPYEQYF.

V and J are TRBV5-1 and TRBJ2-7; perhaps TRBD1 as D (5 bases). CDR3 length: 14 residues. The germline V gene encodes CDR1 SGHRS and CDR2 YFSETQ. Trimming removed 4 bases from V and 2 bases from J, with 13 bases in between. Here the CDR3 DNA reads TGCGCCAGCAGCCCTGGACACAAAACCTACGAGCAGTACTTC. Protein sequence: CASSPGHKTYEQYF.

The genes are TRBV10-3 and TRBJ1-4, with 7 bases fitting TRBD1. V shed 1 base, J shed 5 bases, and the junction held 4 bases outside the gene matches. The CDR3 loop spans 15 amino acids. The germline gives CDR1 ENHRY, CDR2 SYGVKD. The CDR3 sequence: CAISEYGTANEKLFF. The CDR3 DNA follows: TGTGCCATCAGTGAGTATGGGACAGCCAATGAAAAACTGTTTTTT.

The V gene is TRBV5-1, the J gene TRBJ1-2; 7 nucleotides align to TRBD1. V lost 4 bases to trimming and J lost 5 bases; unmatched junction nucleotides: 5. The V gene's germline CDR1 is SGHRS and CDR2 YFSETQ. The CDR3 is 13 residues long. In DNA form, the CDR3 reads TGCGCCAGCAGCGGAGGGGGCGCGTATGGCTACACCTTC. Translation: CASSGGGAYGYTF. The full variable domain, its missing parts supplied by reference TRBV5-1 and TRBJ1-2, is KAGVTQTPRYLIKTRGQQVTLSCSPISGHRSVSWYQQTPGQGLQFLFEYFSETQRNKGNFPGRFSGRQFSNSRSEMNVSTLELGDSALYLCASSGGGAYGYTFGSGTRLTVV.

The rearrangement joins TRBV28 to TRBJ2-3; 15 positions match TRBD2. The CDR3 has 16 residues. Germline V gene lookup returns CDR1 MDHEN and CDR2 SYDVKM. The V gene end was trimmed by 7 bases and the J gene end by 0 bases; junction bases not matched to a gene: 2. The CDR3 region has the DNA TGTGCCAGCACGGGACTAGCGGGAGGAAGCACAGATACGCAGTATTTT. Translation: CASTGLAGGSTDTQYF. Together with reference TRBV28 and TRBJ2-3, the CDR3 gives the full variable domain: DVKVTQSSRYLVKRTGEKVFLECVQDMDHENMFWYRQDPGLGLRLIYFSYDVKMKEKGDIPEGYSVSREKKERFSLILESASTNQTSMYLCASTGLAGGSTDTQYFGPGTRLTVL.

The chain uses TRBV5-1 and TRBJ2-2, with D hard to call. CDR1 is SGHRS, CDR2 YFSETQ, per germline. V shed 6 bases and J shed 5 bases, with 14 bases lying between them. This CDR3 contains 14 residues. DNA of the CDR3: TGCGCCAGCACCAGAGTAGAGTTGACCGGGGAGCTGTTTTTT. Residues: CASTRVELTGELFF.

The chain links TRBV5-1 to TRBJ1-1, with TRBD1 as a possible D gene (5 bases). Trimming left V 4 bases short and J 8 bases short, with 15 bases between. The germline gives CDR1 SGHRS, CDR2 YFSETQ. The length of the CDR3 is 13 residues. CDR3 protein: CASSREGWDEAFF. The CDR3 DNA is TGCGCCAGCAGCCGGGAAGGATGGGACGAAGCTTTCTTT.

The genes are TRBV4-1 and TRBJ2-5; D might be TRBD1 (5 bases). CDR3 size: 13 residues. Per the germline V gene, CDR1 is MGHRA and CDR2 is YSYEKL. The ends were cut back, 4 bases at V and 5 bases at J, with 11 bases in the middle. The CDR3 DNA is TGCGCCAGCAGCCCTCAGGGCAGGGAGACCCAGTACTTC. Residues: CASSPQGRETQYF.

The V call is TRBV6-5, the J call TRBJ2-3; tentative D call: TRBD2 (5 bases). Germline-derived CDR1 and CDR2 are MNHEY and SVGAGI. Trimming stripped 6 bases from V and 4 bases from J, with 14 bases between. The length of the CDR3 is 14 residues. The CDR3 DNA reads TGTGCCAGCAGGTATACTCGGGGTCCAGATACGCAGTATTTT. Its translation: CASRYTRGPDTQYF.

This clone came up a few times. The V and J genes are TRBV9 and TRBJ2-5, with D perhaps matching TRBD1 (6 bases). Looked up from germline, CDR1 is SGDLS and CDR2 is YYNGEE. V dropped 0 bases and J dropped 4 bases, with 7 bases sitting between them. The length of the CDR3 is 13 residues. This chain's CDR3 is CASSVVQGETQYF. CDR3 bases: TGTGCCAGCAGCGTAGTACAGGGAGAGACCCAGTACTTC.

The chain employs TRBV18 and TRBJ2-7; 7 bases fit TRBD2. The CDR3 loop spans 14 amino acids. The trim removed 8 bases at V and 4 bases at J, leaving 11 bases unmatched. CDR1 KGHSH and CDR2 LQKENI come from the germline V gene. The CDR3 nucleotides are TGTGCCAGCCACCCTACGGCGGGAGATTACGAGCAGTACTTC. It specifies CASHPTAGDYEQYF.